The T cell receptor (beta chain) described here comes from a study of blood T cell repertoires in COVID-19 (dated by TCRdb to 2020 to 2021). Regarding the research as a whole: Collaborator samples came from the United States, Italy and Spain and covered acute and convalescent phases of COVID-19. The prospective study material was composed of cDNA or gDNA derived from T cells, B-cell-depleted T cells, or PBMCs. Subjects who had been exposed to COVID-19, were actively infected with it, or had recovered from it provided the deeply sampled blood TCRbeta repertoires that made up the dataset. A freely available public database, intended as a resource for researchers studying the immune response to SARS-CoV-2, is where the repertoires were released. Samples were obtained from the ongoing ImmuneRACE study (first 160 participants) and from about 1,300 subjects provided by 6 global collaborators. Sample metadata almost always included a de-identified subject ID, COVID-19 status, age in years and sex. Where HLA class I and class II types were available, the types were taken from metadata supplied by the sample provider, not from assay-based typing. What the work shows at the level of the full study, not this receptor alone: The amount of clinical and demographic metadata varied by source and participant and was provided uncurated.

From the cysteine up to the phenylalanine, the CDR3 has a length of 17 residues. Just CDR3 DNA is preserved here, 51 bases in frame from base 1. The junction shows trimming of 5 bases on V and 0 bases on J, plus 18 bases between the germline ends. The germline V gene (reference sequence) yields MNHEY for CDR1 and SMNVEV for CDR2. TCRbeta CDR3 regions were amplified from genomic DNA by means of the immunoSEQ Assay, a bias-controlled multiplex PCR. In the source study's methods: Within the assay, amplification of reference gene primers was used to estimate how many nucleated cells each sample contained. To quantify the absolute abundance of each unique TCRbeta CDR3 rearrangement, sequence reads were collapsed and filtered. For each sample, productive Simpson clonality was calculated as the square root of Simpson's diversity index across productive rearrangements. TCRdb provides this immuneACCESS table in a form limited to in-frame rearrangements. Some clones are lacking; in checked studies, under half of them reflect an unresolved V gene, and why the rest are absent is not known. V and J calls and clone size follow that table, whereas D and trimming were derived from the DNA. A total of fewer than 150,000 clones appear in this sample, less than 75% of them only once. The ten largest clones add up to approximately 0.79% of the sample.

Points on this clone: Its specific antigen is unknown. There are no base qualities to consult, and no much larger clone falls within one base.

Each collaborating institution followed its own protocols to collect whole blood in K2EDTA tubes. For TCRbeta analysis, collaborators shipped samples in one of three forms: frozen whole blood, isolated PBMCs, or DNA extracted from either of those sample types. The specimen was peripheral blood. The clonotype comes from a human donor with acute or convalescent COVID-19. The donor label of this sample is uncertain. The chain was built from TRBV27 and TRBJ2-3; possibly the D gene is TRBD1, per 5 matching bases. The bases read TGTGCCAGCAGTCCAGCCCCCAGGGTTTGGAGCACAGATACGCAGTATTTT. This yields the protein CASSPAPRVWSTDTQYF.